A single T cell receptor (beta chain) is shown here with its context. The CDR3 contains 16 residues. Per germline, CDR1 LNHDA and CDR2 SQIVND (reference sequence). Trimming removed 1 base from V and 6 bases from J, with 16 bases in between. Original handling: Reference gene primer amplification yielded estimated nucleated cell counts. The protocol was immunoSEQ multiplex PCR, while the TCRdb copy is restricted to in-frame clones and leaves out a portion. The V and J calls and the clone size are those of that table, but D and trimming were determined from the DNA. The sample shows a few hundred thousand clones, 88% of them seen only once. These data are taken from a study of blood T cell repertoires in COVID-19. Turning to the study itself: Both acute and convalescent COVID-19 samples were obtained from the United States, Italy and Spain. PBMCs, B-cell-depleted T cells, or T cells were the source of the cDNA or gDNA that made up the material.

The source is a woman in her twenties or thirties with acute or convalescent COVID-19. The sequenced material came from peripheral blood. The gene calls are TRBV19 and TRBJ2-4; possibly TRBD2 for D (5 bases). In DNA form, the CDR3 reads TGTGCCAGTAGTATAGGGGAGAGAGGGTATAGAAACATTCAGTACTTC. Protein sequence: CASSIGERGYRNIQYF.